Shown below are 10 T cell receptor beta chains from a single sample sequenced in a study of neoadjuvant anti-PD-1 for oral cavity cancer. TCRdb's table, derived via immunoSEQ multiplex PCR, lists solely in-frame clones and lacks some. The repertoire holds fewer than 40,000 clones, with just under 90% as singletons. The source was PBMCs, collected before nivolumab (anti-PD-1) treatment. The receptors come from a person aged 35-80 years with oral cavity squamous cell carcinoma.

This clone showed up just once. The chain recombines TRBV5-1 with TRBJ2-2; D not resolved. This CDR3 has 14 amino acids. V dropped 0 bases and J dropped 1 base, with 4 bases sitting between them. Germline V gene sequence: CDR1 SGHRS, CDR2 YFSETQ. CDR3 amino acids: CASSLGQNTGELFF. CDR3 coding DNA: TGCGCCAGCAGCTTGGGACAGAACACCGGGGAGCTGTTTTTT.

The chain uses TRBV9 and TRBJ2-5, with 12 bases matching TRBD2. Trimming removed 4 bases from V and 5 bases from J; junction bases left unmatched: 15. From germline, CDR1 is SGDLS and CDR2 YYNGEE. CDR3 length: 18 residues. CDR3 DNA sequence: TGTGCCAGCAGCACCCACCCGGGACTAGCGGGTGAGGGGGAGACCCAGTACTTC. Translated: CASSTHPGLAGEGETQYF.

This chain uses TRBV4-1 with TRBJ2-2, with 7 nucleotides matching TRBD1. The germline V gene encodes CDR1 MGHRA and CDR2 YSYEKL. The junction had 7 bases not matched to a gene; V was cut back by 5 bases and J by 1 base. The CDR3 is made up of 16 amino acids. In nucleotides, the CDR3 is TGCGCCAGCAGCGCACCCGGGACAGAGAACACCGGGGAGCTGTTTTTT. Protein sequence: CASSAPGTENTGELFF.

V usage is TRBV6-4 and J usage is TRBJ2-3; 7 bases are a match to TRBD2. Germline V gives CDR1 MRHNA, CDR2 SNTAGT. Losses at the gene ends were 2 bases for V and 1 base for J; bases not matched to a gene: 0. This CDR3 contains 14 residues. The CDR3 nucleotides are TGTGCCAGCAGTGACCGGGGGGGCACAGATACGCAGTATTTT. It translates to CASSDRGGTDTQYF.

The genes are TRBV6-5 and TRBJ1-2, with 7 bases fitting TRBD1. With 6 bases clipped from V and 6 bases from J, the junction kept 7 bases outside the gene matches. Germline values: CDR1 MNHEY, CDR2 SVGAGI. This CDR3 comprises 13 residues. The CDR3 protein is CASRMTGKHGYTF. As DNA, the CDR3 is TGTGCCAGCAGAATGACAGGGAAGCATGGCTACACCTTC.

The gene calls are TRBV6-5 and TRBJ1-2; D gene unclear. The length of the CDR3 is 11 residues. Trimming pared 7 bases from V and 6 bases from J, leaving 9 bases between. Germline values: CDR1 MNHEY, CDR2 SVGAGI. The CDR3 region has the DNA TGTGCCAGCATGAGCGATCATGGCTACACCTTC. Translation: CASMSDHGYTF.

V is TRBV5-4 and J is TRBJ2-7, with TRBD2 matching over 12 bases. V was pared by 4 bases and J by 2 bases, with 4 bases of the junction left unmatched. The CDR3 runs 15 residues. CDR1 and CDR2 (germline): SGHNT, YYREEE (reference sequence). CDR3 sequence reads: CASSPGLAGTYEQYF. CDR3 in DNA: TGTGCCAGCAGCCCCGGACTAGCGGGGACCTACGAGCAGTACTTC.

With regard to this clone: Additional DNA sequences in this sample encode the identical CDR3. The rearrangement joins TRBV7-9 to TRBJ2-2; 8 positions agree with TRBD1. From germline, CDR1 is SEHNR and CDR2 FQNEAQ (reference sequence). This CDR3 contains 16 residues. V lost 5 bases to trimming and J lost 2 bases; unmatched junction nucleotides: 7. CDR3 amino acids: CASSHRQGRNTGELFF. CDR3 bases: TGTGCCAGCAGCCACCGACAGGGGAGAAACACCGGGGAGCTGTTTTTT.

The J gene is TRBJ2-5, the V gene TRBV5-1; 9 bases agree with TRBD1. CDR1 is SGHRS, CDR2 YFSETQ, per germline. The J segment lost 5 bases and the V segment lost 0 bases, leaving 5 bases of the junction unmatched. The CDR3 is 15 residues long. The CDR3, as DNA: TGCGCCAGCAGCTTGGGGGGACAGGGACGGGAGACCCAGTACTTC. It translates to CASSLGGQGRETQYF.

V usage is TRBV6-5 and J usage is TRBJ1-1; TRBD1 agrees at 9 bases. The J segment lost 3 bases and the V segment lost 5 bases, leaving 4 bases of the junction unmatched. The V gene's germline CDR1 is MNHEY and CDR2 SVGAGI. The CDR3 runs 14 residues. This CDR3 reads CASSKQGAYTEAFF. As DNA, the CDR3 is TGTGCCAGCAGTAAACAGGGGGCATACACTGAAGCTTTCTTT.